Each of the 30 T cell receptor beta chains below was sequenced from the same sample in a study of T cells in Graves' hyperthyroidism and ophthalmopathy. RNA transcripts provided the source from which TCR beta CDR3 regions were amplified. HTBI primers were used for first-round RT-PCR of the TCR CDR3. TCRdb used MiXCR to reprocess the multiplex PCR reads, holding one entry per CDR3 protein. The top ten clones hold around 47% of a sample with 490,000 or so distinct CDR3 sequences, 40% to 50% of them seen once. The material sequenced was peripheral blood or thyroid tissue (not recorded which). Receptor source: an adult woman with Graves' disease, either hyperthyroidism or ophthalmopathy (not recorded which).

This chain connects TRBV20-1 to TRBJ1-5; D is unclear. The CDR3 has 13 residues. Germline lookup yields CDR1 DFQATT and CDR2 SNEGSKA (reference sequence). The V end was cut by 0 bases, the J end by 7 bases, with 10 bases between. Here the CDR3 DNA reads TGCAGTGCTAGAGAACTGATAGGCCAGCCCCAGCATTTT. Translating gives CSARELIGQPQHF.

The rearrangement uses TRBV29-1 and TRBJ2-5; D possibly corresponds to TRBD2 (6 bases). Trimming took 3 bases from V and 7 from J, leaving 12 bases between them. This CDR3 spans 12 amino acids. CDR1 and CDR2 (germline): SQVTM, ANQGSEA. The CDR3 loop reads CSVDWGEWTQYF. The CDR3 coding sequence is TGCAGCGTTGATTGGGGGGAATGGACCCAGTACTTC.

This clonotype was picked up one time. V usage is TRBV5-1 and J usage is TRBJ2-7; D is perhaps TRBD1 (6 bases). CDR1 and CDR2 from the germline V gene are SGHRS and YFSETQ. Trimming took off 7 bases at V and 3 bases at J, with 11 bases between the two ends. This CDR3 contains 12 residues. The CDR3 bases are TGCGCCAGCGCCGAGGACAGCTACGAGCAGTACTTC. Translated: CASAEDSYEQYF. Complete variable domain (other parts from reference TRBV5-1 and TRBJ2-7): KAGVTQTPRYLIKTRGQQVTLSCSPISGHRSVSWYQQTPGQGLQFLFEYFSETQRNKGNFPGRFSGRQFSNSRSEMNVSTLELGDSALYLCASAEDSYEQYFGPGTRLTVT.

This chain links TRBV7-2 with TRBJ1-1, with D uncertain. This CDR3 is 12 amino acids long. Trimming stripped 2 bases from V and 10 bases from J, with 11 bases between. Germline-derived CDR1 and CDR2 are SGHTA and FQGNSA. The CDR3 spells CASSLRDVAAFF. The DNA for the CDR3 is TGTGCCAGCAGCTTAAGAGATGTGGCAGCTTTCTTT.

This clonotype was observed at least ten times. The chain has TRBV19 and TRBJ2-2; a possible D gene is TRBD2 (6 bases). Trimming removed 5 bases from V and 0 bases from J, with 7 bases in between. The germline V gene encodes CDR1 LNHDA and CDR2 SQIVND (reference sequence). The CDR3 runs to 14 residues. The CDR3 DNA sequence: TGTGCCAGTAGTGGGGGGACGAACACCGGGGAGCTGTTTTTT. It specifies CASSGGTNTGELFF. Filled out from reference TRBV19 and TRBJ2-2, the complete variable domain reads DGGITQSPKYLFRKEGQNVTLSCEQNLNHDAMYWYRQDPGQGLRLIYYSQIVNDFQKGDIAEGYSVSREKKESFPLTVTSAQKNPTAFYLCASSGGTNTGELFFGEGSRLTVL.

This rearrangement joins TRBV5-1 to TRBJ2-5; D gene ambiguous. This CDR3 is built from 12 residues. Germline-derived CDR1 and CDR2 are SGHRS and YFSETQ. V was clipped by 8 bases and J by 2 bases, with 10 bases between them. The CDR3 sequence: CASLAGQETQYF. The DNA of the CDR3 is TGCGCCAGTTTAGCAGGACAAGAGACCCAGTACTTC.

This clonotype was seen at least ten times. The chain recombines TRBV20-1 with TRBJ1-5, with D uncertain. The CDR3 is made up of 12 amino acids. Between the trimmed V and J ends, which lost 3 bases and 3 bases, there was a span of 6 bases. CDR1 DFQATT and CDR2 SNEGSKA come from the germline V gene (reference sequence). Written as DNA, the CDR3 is TGCAGTGCTAGGGTCTCCAATCAGCCCCAGCATTTT. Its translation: CSARVSNQPQHF.

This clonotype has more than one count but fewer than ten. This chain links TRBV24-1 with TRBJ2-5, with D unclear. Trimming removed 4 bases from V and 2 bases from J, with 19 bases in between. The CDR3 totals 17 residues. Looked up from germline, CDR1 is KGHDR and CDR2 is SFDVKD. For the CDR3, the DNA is TGTGCCACCAGTGAATCCTTCCGTGAGGACGGACAAGAGACCCAGTACTTC. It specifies CATSESFREDGQETQYF.

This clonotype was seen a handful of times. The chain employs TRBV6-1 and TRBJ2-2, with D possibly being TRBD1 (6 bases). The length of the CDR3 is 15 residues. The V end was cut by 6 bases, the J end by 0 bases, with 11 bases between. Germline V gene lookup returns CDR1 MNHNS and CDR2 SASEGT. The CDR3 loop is CASSDGTPNTGELFF. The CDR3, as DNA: TGTGCCAGCAGCGACGGGACACCGAACACCGGGGAGCTGTTTTTT.

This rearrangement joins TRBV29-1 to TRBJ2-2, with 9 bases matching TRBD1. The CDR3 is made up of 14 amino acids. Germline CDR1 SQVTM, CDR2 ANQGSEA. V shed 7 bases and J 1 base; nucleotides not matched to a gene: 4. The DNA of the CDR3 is TGCAGCGGACGGACAGGGGTGAACACCGGGGAGCTGTTTTTT. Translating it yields CSGRTGVNTGELFF.

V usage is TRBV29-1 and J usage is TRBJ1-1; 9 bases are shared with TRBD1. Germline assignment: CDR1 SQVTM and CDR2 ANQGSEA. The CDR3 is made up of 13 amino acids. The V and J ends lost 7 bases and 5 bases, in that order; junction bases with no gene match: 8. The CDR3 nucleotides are TGCAGCGGGGACAGGGTATCAGGGACTGAAGCTTTCTTT. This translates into CSGDRVSGTEAFF.

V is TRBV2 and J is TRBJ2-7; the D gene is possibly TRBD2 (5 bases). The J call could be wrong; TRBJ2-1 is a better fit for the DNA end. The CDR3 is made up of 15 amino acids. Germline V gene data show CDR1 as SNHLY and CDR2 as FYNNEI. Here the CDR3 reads CASSRPARGRYEQFF. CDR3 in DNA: TGTGCCAGCAGTCGGCCAGCCCGGGGTAGGTACGAGCAGTTCTTC.

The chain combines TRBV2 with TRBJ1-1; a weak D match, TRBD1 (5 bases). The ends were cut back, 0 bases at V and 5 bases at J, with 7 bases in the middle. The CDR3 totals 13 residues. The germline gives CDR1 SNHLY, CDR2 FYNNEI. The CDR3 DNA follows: TGTGCCAGCAGTGAAGCCAGGGAAACTGAAGCTTTCTTT. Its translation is CASSEARETEAFF. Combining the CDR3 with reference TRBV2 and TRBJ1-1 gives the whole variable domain EPEVTQTPSHQVTQMGQEVILRCVPISNHLYFYWYRQILGQKVEFLVSFYNNEISEKSEIFDDQFSVERPDGSNFTLKIRSTKLEDSAMYFCASSEARETEAFFGQGTRLTVV.

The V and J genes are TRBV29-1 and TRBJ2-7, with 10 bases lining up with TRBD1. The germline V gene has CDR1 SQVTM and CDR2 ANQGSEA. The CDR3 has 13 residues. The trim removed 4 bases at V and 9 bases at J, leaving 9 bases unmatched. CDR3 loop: CSVGQGARDTQYF. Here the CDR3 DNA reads TGCAGCGTTGGACAGGGGGCGAGGGATACGCAGTACTTC.

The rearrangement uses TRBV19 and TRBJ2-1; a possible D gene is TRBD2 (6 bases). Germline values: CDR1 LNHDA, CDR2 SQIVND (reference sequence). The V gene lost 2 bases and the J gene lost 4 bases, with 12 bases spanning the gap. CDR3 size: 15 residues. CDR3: CASSISSGRYNEQFF. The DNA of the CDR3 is TGTGCCAGTAGTATAAGCTCCGGGAGATACAATGAGCAGTTCTTC. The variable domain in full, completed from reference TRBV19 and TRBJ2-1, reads DGGITQSPKYLFRKEGQNVTLSCEQNLNHDAMYWYRQDPGQGLRLIYYSQIVNDFQKGDIAEGYSVSREKKESFPLTVTSAQKNPTAFYLCASSISSGRYNEQFFGPGTRLTVL.

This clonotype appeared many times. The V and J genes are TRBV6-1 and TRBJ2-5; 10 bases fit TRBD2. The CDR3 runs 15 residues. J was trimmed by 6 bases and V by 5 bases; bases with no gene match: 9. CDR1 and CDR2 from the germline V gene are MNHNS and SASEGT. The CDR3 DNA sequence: TGTGCCAGCAGTCGAGCGGGAGGGCCTGAGAAGACCCAGTACTTC. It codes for CASSRAGGPEKTQYF.

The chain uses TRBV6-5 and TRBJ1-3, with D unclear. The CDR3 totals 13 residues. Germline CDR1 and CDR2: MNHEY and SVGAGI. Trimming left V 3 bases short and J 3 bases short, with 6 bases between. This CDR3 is CASSYGDGNTIYF. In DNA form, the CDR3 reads TGTGCCAGCAGTTATGGTGATGGAAACACCATATATTTT.

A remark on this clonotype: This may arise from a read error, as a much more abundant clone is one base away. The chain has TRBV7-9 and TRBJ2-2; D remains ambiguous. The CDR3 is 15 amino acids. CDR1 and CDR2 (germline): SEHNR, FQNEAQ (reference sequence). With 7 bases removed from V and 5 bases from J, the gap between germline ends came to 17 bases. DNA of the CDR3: TGTGCCAGCAACCCGACCCACCCTACGACCGGGGAGCTGTTTTTT. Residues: CASNPTHPTTGELFF.

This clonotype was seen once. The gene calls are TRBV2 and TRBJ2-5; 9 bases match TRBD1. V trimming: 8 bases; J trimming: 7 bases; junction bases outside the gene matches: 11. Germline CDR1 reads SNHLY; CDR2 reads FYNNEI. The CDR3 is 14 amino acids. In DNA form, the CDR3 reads TGTGCCAGCCTCCCTGACAGGGGGGGATGGACCCAGTACTTC. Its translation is CASLPDRGGWTQYF.

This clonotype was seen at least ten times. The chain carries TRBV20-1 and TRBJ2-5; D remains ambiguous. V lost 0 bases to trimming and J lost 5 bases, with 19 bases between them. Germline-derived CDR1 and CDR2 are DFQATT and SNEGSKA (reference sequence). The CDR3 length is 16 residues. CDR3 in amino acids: CSARDSTGGTGETQYF. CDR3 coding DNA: TGCAGTGCTAGAGATTCAACGGGTGGAACTGGGGAGACCCAGTACTTC.

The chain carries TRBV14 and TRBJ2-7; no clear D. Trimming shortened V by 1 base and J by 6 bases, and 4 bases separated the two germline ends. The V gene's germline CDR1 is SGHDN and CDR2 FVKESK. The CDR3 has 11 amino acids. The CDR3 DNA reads TGTGCCAGCAGCCAAGTCGGCGAGCAGTACTTC. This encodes CASSQVGEQYF.

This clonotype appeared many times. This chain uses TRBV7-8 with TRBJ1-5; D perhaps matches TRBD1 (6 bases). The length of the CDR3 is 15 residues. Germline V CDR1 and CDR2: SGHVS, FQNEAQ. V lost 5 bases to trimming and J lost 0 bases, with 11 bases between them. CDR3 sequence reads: CASSLGQHSNQPQHF. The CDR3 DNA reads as TGTGCCAGCAGCCTAGGACAGCATAGCAATCAGCCCCAGCATTTT.

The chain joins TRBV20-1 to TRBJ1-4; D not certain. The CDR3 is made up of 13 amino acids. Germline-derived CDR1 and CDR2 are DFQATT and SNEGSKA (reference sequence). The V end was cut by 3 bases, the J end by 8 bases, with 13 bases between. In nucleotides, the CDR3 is TGCAGTGCTAGGGGCAGGCGGGCCGAAAAACTGTTTTTT. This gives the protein CSARGRRAEKLFF.

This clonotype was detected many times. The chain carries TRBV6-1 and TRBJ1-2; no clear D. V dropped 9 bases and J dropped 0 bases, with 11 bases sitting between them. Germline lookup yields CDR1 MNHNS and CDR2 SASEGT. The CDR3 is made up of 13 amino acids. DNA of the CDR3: TGTGCCAGTCAGGTTGGAGCTAACTATGGCTACACCTTC. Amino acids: CASQVGANYGYTF.

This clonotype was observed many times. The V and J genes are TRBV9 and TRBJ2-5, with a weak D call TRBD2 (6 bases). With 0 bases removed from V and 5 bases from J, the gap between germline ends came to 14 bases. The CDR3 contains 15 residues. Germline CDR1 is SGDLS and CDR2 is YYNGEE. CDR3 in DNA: TGTGCCAGCAGCGTAGCTTACGGAGGGAGTGAGACCCAGTACTTC. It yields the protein CASSVAYGGSETQYF.

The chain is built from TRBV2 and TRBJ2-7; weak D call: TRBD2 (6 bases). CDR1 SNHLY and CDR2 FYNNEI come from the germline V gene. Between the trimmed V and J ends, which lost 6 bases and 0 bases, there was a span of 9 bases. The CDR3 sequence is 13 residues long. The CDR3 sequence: CASRERVSYEQYF. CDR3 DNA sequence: TGTGCCAGCAGGGAGCGGGTCTCCTACGAGCAGTACTTC.

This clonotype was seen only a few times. CDR3 sequence: CASSQWGLAFSYEQYF. The CDR3 DNA is TGCGCCAGCAGCCAATGGGGACTAGCGTTCTCCTACGAGCAGTACTTC. This sequence joins TRBV4-1 and TRBJ2-7, with 10 bases lining up with TRBD2. CDR1 and CDR2 (germline): MGHRA, YSYEKL. V trimming: 2 bases; J trimming: 0 bases; junction bases outside the gene matches: 4. The CDR3 loop spans 16 amino acids.

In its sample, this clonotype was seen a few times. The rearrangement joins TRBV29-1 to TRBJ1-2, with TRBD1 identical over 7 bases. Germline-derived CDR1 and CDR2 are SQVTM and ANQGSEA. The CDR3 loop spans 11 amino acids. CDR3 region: CSVEGAQGYTF. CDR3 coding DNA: TGCAGTGTCGAGGGGGCTCAAGGCTACACCTTC. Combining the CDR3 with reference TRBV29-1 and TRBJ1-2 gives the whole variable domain SAVISQKPSRDICQRGTSLTIQCQVDSQVTMMFWYRQQPGQSLTLIATANQGSEATYESGFVIDKFPISRPNLTFSTLTVSNMSPEDSSIYLCSVEGAQGYTFGSGTRLTVV.

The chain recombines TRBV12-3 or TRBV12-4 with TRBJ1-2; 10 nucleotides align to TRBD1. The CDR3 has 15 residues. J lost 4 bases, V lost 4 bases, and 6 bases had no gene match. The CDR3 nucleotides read TGTGCCAGCAGTTCCGGGACAGGGGCTGCCTATGGCTACACCTTC. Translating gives CASSSGTGAAYGYTF.

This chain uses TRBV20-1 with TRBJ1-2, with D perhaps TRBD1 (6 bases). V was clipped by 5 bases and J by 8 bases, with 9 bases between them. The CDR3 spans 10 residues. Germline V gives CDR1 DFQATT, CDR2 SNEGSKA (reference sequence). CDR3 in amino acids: CSALDRGYTF. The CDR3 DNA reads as TGCAGTGCTTTAGACAGGGGCTACACCTTC.